Presented here are 32 T cell receptor beta chains from one specimen sequenced in a study of blood T cell repertoires in COVID-19. Sequencing used immunoSEQ multiplex PCR; TCRdb keeps in-frame clones, though not all of them. The sample lists roughly 69,000 clones, roughly 78% occurring once. Input material: peripheral blood. These receptors originate from a man in his sixties with COVID-19, enrolled during active disease.

The V and J genes are TRBV7-9 and TRBJ2-7; weak D call: TRBD2 (5 bases). Germline CDR1 reads SEHNR; CDR2 reads FQNEAQ (reference sequence). The CDR3 has 13 amino acids. The germline V and J ends were trimmed by 3 bases and 4 bases, with 10 bases remaining between them. The CDR3 loop is CASSLLAGYEQYF. The CDR3, as DNA: TGTGCCAGCAGCTTGCTAGCTGGGTACGAGCAGTACTTC.

The chain couples TRBV19 to TRBJ2-2; 11 bases line up with TRBD2. The CDR3 loop spans 18 amino acids. The germline V gene encodes CDR1 LNHDA and CDR2 SQIVND (reference sequence). V trimming: 4 bases; J trimming: 4 bases; junction bases outside the gene matches: 11. The CDR3 DNA reads as TGTGCCAGTAGTACATTAGCGGGAGGGCCCTCTGGCACCGGGGAGCTGTTTTTT. Translated: CASSTLAGGPSGTGELFF.

The rearrangement uses TRBV27 and TRBJ2-7; a possible D gene is TRBD2 (5 bases). CDR3 length: 14 amino acids. V shed 2 bases and J shed 2 bases, with 10 bases lying between them. Germline V CDR1 and CDR2: MNHEY, SMNVEV (reference sequence). This CDR3 reads CASSLGLDPYEQYF. CDR3 in DNA: TGTGCCAGCAGTTTAGGACTTGATCCCTACGAGCAGTACTTC.

J is TRBJ1-1 and V is TRBV5-6; D remains unclear. CDR3 size: 14 residues. V was shortened by 4 bases and J by 3 bases, with 13 bases between the two germline ends. Germline V gives CDR1 SGHDT, CDR2 YYEEEE. The CDR3 loop reads CASSARSRYTEAFF. The CDR3 DNA sequence: TGTGCCAGCAGCGCACGTAGTCGTTACACTGAAGCTTTCTTT.

The chain is built from TRBV6-5 and TRBJ2-7; TRBD2 is a possible D gene (5 bases). V dropped 2 bases and J dropped 5 bases, with 16 bases sitting between them. Germline assignment: CDR1 MNHEY and CDR2 SVGAGI. The CDR3 spans 15 residues. The CDR3 region has the DNA TGTGCCAGCAGTTACCGGCTAGCCAGCGTGAACGAGCAGTACTTC. Translating it yields CASSYRLASVNEQYF.

The rearrangement joins TRBV15 to TRBJ1-4, with a tentative D call TRBD1 (5 bases). There are 13 residues in the CDR3. The V end lost 2 bases, the J end lost 8 bases, and 9 bases lay between the germline ends. Germline V CDR1 and CDR2: LNHNV, YYDKDF (reference sequence). CDR3 DNA: TGTGCCACCAGCAGACCTCGGGGGGAAAAACTGTTTTTT. It translates to CATSRPRGEKLFF.

V usage is TRBV28 and J usage is TRBJ2-5; no definite D call. The CDR3 length is 16 residues. Germline CDR1 is MDHEN and CDR2 is SYDVKM. V was trimmed by 7 bases and J by 4 bases, leaving 22 bases between them. Here the CDR3 reads CASIPQRDFIGETQYF. The CDR3, as DNA: TGTGCCAGCATCCCCCAGCGCGACTTTATAGGAGAGACCCAGTACTTC.

CDR3 residues: CASSQVLEVTEAFF. The CDR3, as DNA: TGTGCCAGCAGCCAAGTCCTCGAGGTAACTGAAGCTTTCTTT. This sequence joins TRBV4-2 and TRBJ1-1; D remains unclear. CDR1 and CDR2 from the germline V gene are LGHNA and YNFKEQ. Trimming removed 1 base from V and 5 bases from J, with 11 bases in between. The CDR3 covers 14 residues.

This clone was observed a single time. The chain combines TRBV18 with TRBJ1-1, with 8 nucleotides matching TRBD1. The CDR3 loop spans 14 amino acids. The V gene's germline CDR1 is KGHSH and CDR2 LQKENI. V dropped 4 bases and J dropped 4; count of bases not matched to a gene: 5. CDR3 sequence (DNA): TGTGCCAGCTCACAGGGACAGGTCGGCACTGAAGCTTTCTTT. It encodes CASSQGQVGTEAFF.

This chain links TRBV29-1 with TRBJ2-5; D is perhaps TRBD1 or TRBD2 (5 bases each). Germline V gives CDR1 SQVTM, CDR2 ANQGSEA. This CDR3 is built from 13 residues. V was cut by 7 bases and J by 0 bases, with 12 bases left in between. The CDR3 spells CSAEGHDQETQYF. The CDR3 DNA sequence: TGCAGCGCTGAGGGGCATGACCAAGAGACCCAGTACTTC.

The chain is built from TRBV19 and TRBJ1-5; possible D gene TRBD1, 6 bases. The V end was cut by 6 bases, the J end by 0 bases, with 15 bases between. CDR1 and CDR2 (germline): LNHDA, SQIVND (reference sequence). This CDR3 is built from 16 residues. Here the CDR3 DNA reads TGTGCCAGTAGAACCGGGACACCTTATAGCAATCAGCCCCAGCATTTT. Translation gives CASRTGTPYSNQPQHF. Full variable domain (outside the CDR3, taken from reference TRBV19 and TRBJ1-5): DGGITQSPKYLFRKEGQNVTLSCEQNLNHDAMYWYRQDPGQGLRLIYYSQIVNDFQKGDIAEGYSVSREKKESFPLTVTSAQKNPTAFYLCASRTGTPYSNQPQHFGDGTRLSIL.

The chain recombines TRBV9 with TRBJ2-7, with a possible D match to TRBD2 (6 bases). Trimming removed 3 bases from V and 5 bases from J, with 15 bases in between. Per germline, CDR1 SGDLS and CDR2 YYNGEE. CDR3 length: 14 amino acids. The CDR3 sequence is CASSASGVWDEQYF. In DNA, the CDR3 is TGTGCCAGCAGCGCGTCGGGAGTTTGGGACGAGCAGTACTTC.

This rearrangement joins TRBV11-2 to TRBJ1-1, with TRBD1 as a possible D gene (5 bases). This CDR3 has 15 amino acids. Germline lookup yields CDR1 SGHAT and CDR2 FQNNGV. Trimming shortened V by 4 bases and J by 4 bases, and 16 bases separated the two germline ends. The CDR3 sequence is CASSSRGGVATEAFF. The DNA of the CDR3 is TGTGCCAGCAGCTCCCGGGGGGGGGTAGCCACTGAAGCTTTCTTT.

The chain recombines TRBV2 with TRBJ1-1; 7 positions match TRBD1. V trimming: 1 base; J trimming: 1 base; junction bases outside the gene matches: 3. The CDR3 has 15 amino acids. Germline V gene data show CDR1 as SNHLY and CDR2 as FYNNEI. CDR3 protein: CASSEGQGWNTEAFF. CDR3 in DNA: TGTGCCAGCAGTGAAGGACAGGGATGGAACACTGAAGCTTTCTTT.

A single count supports this clone. This chain joins TRBV6-1 and TRBJ2-2, with D possibly TRBD1 on 6 matching bases. The length of the CDR3 is 16 residues. Germline lookup yields CDR1 MNHNS and CDR2 SASEGT. Trimming stripped 2 bases from V and 1 base from J, with 11 bases between. The DNA for the CDR3 is TGTGCCAGCAGTGAACCTCGGACAGAGAACACCGGGGAGCTGTTTTTT. It codes for CASSEPRTENTGELFF.

This chain connects TRBV28 to TRBJ2-4; 8 nucleotides line up with TRBD2. V was pared by 6 bases and J by 5 bases, with 9 bases of the junction left unmatched. CDR1 and CDR2 from the germline V gene are MDHEN and SYDVKM. CDR3 length equals 15 residues. The CDR3 sequence: CASSPAGGGQNIQYF. Here the CDR3 DNA reads TGTGCCAGCAGCCCCGCGGGGGGTGGACAAAACATTCAGTACTTC.

The chain combines TRBV14 with TRBJ2-7, with D perhaps TRBD2 (6 bases). The CDR3 spans 14 residues. The germline V gene has CDR1 SGHDN and CDR2 FVKESK. V lost 1 base and J 3 bases, leaving 10 bases between the germline ends. The CDR3 reads CASSQGRGGYEQYF. The CDR3 DNA reads TGTGCCAGCAGCCAAGGGAGGGGAGGCTACGAGCAGTACTTC.

The rearrangement joins TRBV3-1 (or the pseudogene TRBV3-2) to TRBJ1-2, with D possibly matching TRBD1 (6 bases). The germline CDR1 and CDR2 sequences are LGHDT and YNNKEL (reference sequence). V lost 3 bases, J lost 4 bases, and 15 bases lay in between. The CDR3 length is 15 residues. The CDR3 reads CASSQGGADIYGYTF. The CDR3 DNA sequence: TGTGCCAGCAGCCAGGGGGGGGCAGACATCTATGGCTACACCTTC.

The rearrangement uses TRBV7-6 and TRBJ2-7, with 8 bases that match TRBD1. The CDR3 has 15 amino acids. Trimming took 4 bases from V and 0 from J; bases not matched to a gene: 5. Germline V lookup: CDR1 SGHVS, CDR2 FNYEAQ. The DNA of the CDR3 is TGTGCCAGCAGCTACCGACAGGGGAGCTCCTACGAGCAGTACTTC. Translation gives CASSYRQGSSYEQYF. The whole variable domain, remainder taken from reference TRBV7-6 and TRBJ2-7, is GAGVSQSPRYKVTKRGQDVALRCDPISGHVSLYWYRQALGQGPEFLTYFNYEAQQDKSGLPNDRFSAERPEGSISTLTIQRTEQRDSAMYRCASSYRQGSSYEQYFGPGTRLTVT.

This chain connects TRBV5-1 to TRBJ2-7; weak D call: TRBD1 (6 bases). CDR3 length: 14 amino acids. The ends were cut back, 7 bases at V and 2 bases at J, with 16 bases in the middle. The germline CDR1 and CDR2 sequences are SGHRS and YFSETQ. The DNA for the CDR3 is TGCGCCAGCCGCCGGGGACCAGGGGCCTACGAGCAGTACTTC. This gives the protein CASRRGPGAYEQYF.

V gene TRBV5-1 combines with J gene TRBJ2-3, with D possibly TRBD1 on 6 matching bases. The V end was cut by 4 bases, the J end by 3 bases, with 24 bases between. The CDR3 contains 18 residues. CDR1 is SGHRS, CDR2 YFSETQ, per germline. The CDR3: CASSPYPPGVGATDTQYF. The CDR3 nucleotides read TGCGCCAGCAGCCCATACCCTCCCGGGGTGGGGGCAACAGATACGCAGTATTTT.

This sequence joins TRBV6-4 and TRBJ2-7; 7 bases line up with TRBD2. With V trimmed by 3 bases and J by 6 bases, 8 bases remained unmatched. This CDR3 comprises 14 residues. From germline, CDR1 is MRHNA and CDR2 SNTAGT. The CDR3 here is CASSESRLASEQYF. As DNA, the CDR3 is TGTGCCAGCAGTGAAAGCAGACTAGCTTCCGAGCAGTACTTC.

The CDR3 protein is CASGKGLVIQYF. CDR3 coding DNA: TGTGCCAGCGGGAAGGGACTAGTCATTCAGTACTTC. V and J are TRBV27 and TRBJ2-4, with 8 bases that match TRBD2. Germline V gives CDR1 MNHEY, CDR2 SMNVEV (reference sequence). The J segment lost 9 bases and the V segment lost 8 bases, leaving 6 bases of the junction unmatched. The CDR3 length is 12 residues.

V is TRBV6-5 and J is TRBJ1-6, with TRBD1 matching 7 bases. Germline V gene sequence: CDR1 MNHEY, CDR2 SVGAGI. The V and J ends lost 10 bases and 11 bases, in that order; junction bases with no gene match: 14. This CDR3 region has 14 residues. The CDR3 DNA is TGTGCCACTTACTTACCAGGGGGGAATGCACCCCTCCACTTT. It specifies CATYLPGGNAPLHF.

The chain links TRBV5-1 to TRBJ1-6; 9 nucleotides align to TRBD1. Looked up from germline, CDR1 is SGHRS and CDR2 is YFSETQ. Germline trimming cut 4 bases from V and 6 bases from J; bases unmatched to any gene: 2. CDR3 size: 14 residues. Here the CDR3 DNA reads TGCGCCAGCAGCGCGGACAGGGGTAATTCACCCCTCCACTTT. Translated, it gives CASSADRGNSPLHF.

A note on this clone: A read error may produce the germline difference seen at one junction end. The rearrangement links TRBV18 to TRBJ1-2; D ambiguous. Per germline, CDR1 KGHSH and CDR2 LQKENI. This CDR3 is built from 14 residues. CDR3: CASSPEANDYGHTF. CDR3 nucleotides: TGTGCCAGCTCCCCGGAGGCAAACGACTATGGCCACACCTTC.

The chain is built from TRBV5-1 and TRBJ2-3, with TRBD2 identical over 8 bases. CDR1 and CDR2 from the germline V gene are SGHRS and YFSETQ. V was clipped by 3 bases and J by 3 bases; unmatched bases: 12. This CDR3 comprises 17 residues. Here the CDR3 DNA reads TGCGCCAGCAGCTCAGGACTAGCAGCCACGTTAACAGATACGCAGTATTTT. Its translation: CASSSGLAATLTDTQYF.

This clone showed up just a few times. The J gene is TRBJ1-2, the V gene TRBV5-1; tentatively, D is TRBD1 (6 bases). The CDR3 sequence is 12 residues long. Between the trimmed V and J ends, which lost 0 bases and 6 bases, there was a span of 6 bases. CDR1 is SGHRS and CDR2 is YFSETQ in the germline V gene. CDR3 sequence: CASSLDRDGYTF. CDR3 sequence (DNA): TGCGCCAGCAGCTTGGACAGGGATGGCTACACCTTC.

This clone has a count of ten or more. V usage is TRBV25-1 and J usage is TRBJ2-4; 7 bases map to TRBD2. This CDR3 spans 14 amino acids. Germline values: CDR1 MGHDK, CDR2 SYGVNS. Germline trimming cut 3 bases from V and 7 bases from J; bases unmatched to any gene: 6. Written as DNA, the CDR3 is TGTGCCAGCAGTGAGCGGGAGTGGACGAACATTCAGTACTTC. This sequence encodes CASSEREWTNIQYF.

V usage is TRBV25-1 and J usage is TRBJ2-1, with a possible D match to TRBD1 (5 bases). The CDR3 runs to 15 residues. Per germline, CDR1 MGHDK and CDR2 SYGVNS. V lost 3 bases, J lost 7 bases, and 16 bases lay in between. As DNA, the CDR3 is TGTGCCAGCAGTGACCCAAGCTTAGGGGTTAATGAGCAGTTCTTC. Protein product: CASSDPSLGVNEQFF.

This chain connects TRBV6-1 to TRBJ1-1; 7 bases line up with TRBD1. Germline loops: CDR1 MNHNS, CDR2 SASEGT. This CDR3 is built from 17 residues. After removal of 2 bases from V and 3 bases from J, the junction contained 12 bases not matched to a gene. The DNA for the CDR3 is TGTGCCAGCAGTGAATTAGGGGGCGCGAATGTGGACACTGAAGCTTTCTTT. It translates to CASSELGGANVDTEAFF.

The V call is TRBV2, the J call TRBJ2-5; 8 bases map to TRBD2. There are 13 residues in the CDR3. Germline V gives CDR1 SNHLY, CDR2 FYNNEI. The ends lost 7 bases at V and 0 bases at J; junction bases unmatched: 1. The CDR3 nucleotides are TGTGCCAGCAAGCGGGGGTACCAAGAGACCCAGTACTTC. Encoded protein: CASKRGYQETQYF.